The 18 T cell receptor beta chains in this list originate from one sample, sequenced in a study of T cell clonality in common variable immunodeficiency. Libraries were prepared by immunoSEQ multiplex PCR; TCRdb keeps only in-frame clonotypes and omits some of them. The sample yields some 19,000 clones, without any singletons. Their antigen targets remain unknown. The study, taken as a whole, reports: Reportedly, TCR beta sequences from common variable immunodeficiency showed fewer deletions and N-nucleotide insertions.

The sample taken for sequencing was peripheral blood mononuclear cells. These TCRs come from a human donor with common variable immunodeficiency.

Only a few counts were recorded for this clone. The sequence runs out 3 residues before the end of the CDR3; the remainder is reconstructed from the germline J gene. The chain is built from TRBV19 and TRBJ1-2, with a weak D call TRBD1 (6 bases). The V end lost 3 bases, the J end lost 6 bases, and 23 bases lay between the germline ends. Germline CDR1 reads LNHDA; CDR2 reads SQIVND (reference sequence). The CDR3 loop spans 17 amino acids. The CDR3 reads CASSMIKNGQFGNGYTF. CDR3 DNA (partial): TGTGCCAGTAGTATGATTAAAAATGGACAGTTCGGAAATGGC.

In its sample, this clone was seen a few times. The CDR3 sequence: CASSSFDLAGAYEQYF. The CDR3 bases that were read are TGTGCCAGCAGTTCCTTCGATCTAGCTGGGGCCTACGAG. V usage is TRBV6-2 or TRBV6-3 and J usage is TRBJ2-7; D may be TRBD2 (5 bases). Read coverage stops 3 residues before the CDR3 terminus; the germline J gene supplies the remainder. Trimming stripped 4 bases from V and 2 bases from J, with 18 bases between. Germline loops: CDR1 MNHEY, CDR2 SVGEGT. The CDR3 runs to 16 residues.

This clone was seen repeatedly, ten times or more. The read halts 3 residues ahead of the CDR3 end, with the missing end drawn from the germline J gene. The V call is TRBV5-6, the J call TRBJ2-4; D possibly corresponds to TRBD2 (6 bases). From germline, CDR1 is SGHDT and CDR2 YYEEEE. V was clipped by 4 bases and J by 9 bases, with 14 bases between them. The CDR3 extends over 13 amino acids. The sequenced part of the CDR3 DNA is TGTGCCAGCAGCGCGGGGACTTCCTTCATT. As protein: CASSAGTSFI. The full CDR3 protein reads CASSAGTSFIQYF. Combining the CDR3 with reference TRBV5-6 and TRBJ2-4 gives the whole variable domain DAGVTQSPTHLIKTRGQQVTLRCSPKSGHDTVSWYQQALGQGPQFIFQYYEEEERQRGNFPDRFSGHQFPNYSSELNVNALLLGDSALYLCASSAGTSFIQYFGAGTRLSVL.

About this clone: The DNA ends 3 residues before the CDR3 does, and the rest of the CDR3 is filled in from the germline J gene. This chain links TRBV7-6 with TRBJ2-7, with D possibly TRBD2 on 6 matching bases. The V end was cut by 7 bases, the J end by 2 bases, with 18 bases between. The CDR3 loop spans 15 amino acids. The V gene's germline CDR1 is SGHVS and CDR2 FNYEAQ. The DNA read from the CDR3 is TGTGCCAGCACCCCCGGGGCTAGCGCAACCTACGAG. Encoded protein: CASTPGASATYE. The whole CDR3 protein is CASTPGASATYEQYF. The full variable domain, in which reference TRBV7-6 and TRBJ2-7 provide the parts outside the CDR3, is GAGVSQSPRYKVTKRGQDVALRCDPISGHVSLYWYRQALGQGPEFLTYFNYEAQQDKSGLPNDRFSAERPEGSISTLTIQRTEQRDSAMYRCASTPGASATYEQYFGPGTRLTVT.

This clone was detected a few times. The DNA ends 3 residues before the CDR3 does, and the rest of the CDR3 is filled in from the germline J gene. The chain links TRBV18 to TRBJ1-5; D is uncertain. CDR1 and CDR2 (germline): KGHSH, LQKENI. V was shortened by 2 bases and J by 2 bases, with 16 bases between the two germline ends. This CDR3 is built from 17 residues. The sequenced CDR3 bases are TGTGCCAGCTCACCAAATATTTTCGGTGGTGGCAATCAGCCC. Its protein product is CASSPNIFGGGNQP. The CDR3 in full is CASSPNIFGGGNQPQHF.

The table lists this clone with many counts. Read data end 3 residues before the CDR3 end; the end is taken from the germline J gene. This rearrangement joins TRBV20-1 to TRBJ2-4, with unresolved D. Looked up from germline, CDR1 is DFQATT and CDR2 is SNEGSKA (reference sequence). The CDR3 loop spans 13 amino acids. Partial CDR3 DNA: TGCAGTGCTAGCCTCTCCATAGACTCCAAT. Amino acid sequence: CSASLSIDSN. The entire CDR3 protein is CSASLSIDSNQYF.

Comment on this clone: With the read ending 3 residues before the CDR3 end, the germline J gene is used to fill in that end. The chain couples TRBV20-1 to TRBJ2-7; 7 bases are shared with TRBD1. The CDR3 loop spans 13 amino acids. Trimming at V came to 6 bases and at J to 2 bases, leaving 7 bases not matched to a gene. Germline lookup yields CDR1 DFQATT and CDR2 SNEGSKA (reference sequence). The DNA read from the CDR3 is TGCAGTGCAACGGGACAGCCAGCCTACGAG. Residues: CSATGQPAYE. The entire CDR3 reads CSATGQPAYEQYF.

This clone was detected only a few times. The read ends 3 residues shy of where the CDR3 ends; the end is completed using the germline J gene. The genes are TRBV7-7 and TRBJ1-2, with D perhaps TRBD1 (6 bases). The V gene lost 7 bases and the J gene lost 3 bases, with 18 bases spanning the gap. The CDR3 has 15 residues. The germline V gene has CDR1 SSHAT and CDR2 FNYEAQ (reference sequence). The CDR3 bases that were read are TGTGCCAGCACTCGATTAACAGGGTCGGACTATGGC. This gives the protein CASTRLTGSDYG. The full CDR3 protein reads CASTRLTGSDYGYTF. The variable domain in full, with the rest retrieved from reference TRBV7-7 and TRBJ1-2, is GAGVSQSPRYKVTKRGQDVTLRCDPISSHATLYWYQQALGQGPEFLTYFNYEAQPDKSGLPSDRFSAERPEGSISTLTIQRTEQRDSAMYRCASTRLTGSDYGYTFGSGTRLTVV.

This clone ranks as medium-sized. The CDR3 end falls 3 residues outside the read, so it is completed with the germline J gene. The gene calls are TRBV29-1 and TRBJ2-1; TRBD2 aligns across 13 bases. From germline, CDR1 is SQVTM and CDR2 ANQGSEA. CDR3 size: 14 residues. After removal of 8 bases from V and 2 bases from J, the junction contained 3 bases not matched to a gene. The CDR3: CSFGLAGAYNEQFF. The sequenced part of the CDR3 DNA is TGCAGCTTCGGACTAGCGGGGGCCTACAATGAG.

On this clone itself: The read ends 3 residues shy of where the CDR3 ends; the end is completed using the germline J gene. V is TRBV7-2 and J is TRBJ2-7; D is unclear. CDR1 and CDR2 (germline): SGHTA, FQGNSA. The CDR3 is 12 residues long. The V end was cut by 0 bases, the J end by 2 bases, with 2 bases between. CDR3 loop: CASSLATYEQYF. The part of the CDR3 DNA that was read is TGTGCCAGCAGCTTAGCCACCTACGAG.

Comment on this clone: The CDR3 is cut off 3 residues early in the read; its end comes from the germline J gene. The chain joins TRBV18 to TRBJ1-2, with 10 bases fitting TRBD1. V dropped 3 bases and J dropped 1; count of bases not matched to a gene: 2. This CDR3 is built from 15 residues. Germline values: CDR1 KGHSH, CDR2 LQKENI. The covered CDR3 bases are TGTGCCAGCTCACCGGGACAGGGGTATAACTATGGC. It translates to CASSPGQGYNYG. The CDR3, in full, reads CASSPGQGYNYGYTF.

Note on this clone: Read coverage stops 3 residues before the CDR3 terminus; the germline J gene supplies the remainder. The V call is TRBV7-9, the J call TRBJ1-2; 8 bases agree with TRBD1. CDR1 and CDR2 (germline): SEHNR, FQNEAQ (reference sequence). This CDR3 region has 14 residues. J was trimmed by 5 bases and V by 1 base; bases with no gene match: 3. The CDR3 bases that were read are TGTGCCAGCAGCTTAGGCAGGGGGCTGTATGGC. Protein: CASSLGRGLYG. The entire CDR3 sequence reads CASSLGRGLYGYTF.

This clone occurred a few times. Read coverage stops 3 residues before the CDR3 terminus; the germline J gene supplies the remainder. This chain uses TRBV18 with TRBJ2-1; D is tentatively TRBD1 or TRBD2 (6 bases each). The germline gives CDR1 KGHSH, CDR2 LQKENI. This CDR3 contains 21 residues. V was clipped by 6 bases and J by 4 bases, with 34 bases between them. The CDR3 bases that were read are TGTGCCAGCTCGGCGGGACACCTATCTTACGTCGCTACACAGGAATACAATGAG. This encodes CASSAGHLSYVATQEYNE. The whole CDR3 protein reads CASSAGHLSYVATQEYNEQFF. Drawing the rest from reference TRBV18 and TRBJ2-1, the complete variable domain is NAGVMQNPRHLVRRRGQEARLRCSPMKGHSHVYWYRQLPEEGLKFMVYLQKENIIDESGMPKERFSAEFPKEGPSILRIQQVVRGDSAAYFCASSAGHLSYVATQEYNEQFFGPGTRLTVL.

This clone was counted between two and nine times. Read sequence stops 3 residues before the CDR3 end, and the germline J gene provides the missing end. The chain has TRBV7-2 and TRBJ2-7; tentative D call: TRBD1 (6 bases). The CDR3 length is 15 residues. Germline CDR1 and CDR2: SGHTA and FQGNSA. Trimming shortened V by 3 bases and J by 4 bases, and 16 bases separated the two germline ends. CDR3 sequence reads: CASSFTGPSMYEQYF. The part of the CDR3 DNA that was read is TGTGCCAGCAGCTTTACAGGGCCGTCCATGTACGAG.

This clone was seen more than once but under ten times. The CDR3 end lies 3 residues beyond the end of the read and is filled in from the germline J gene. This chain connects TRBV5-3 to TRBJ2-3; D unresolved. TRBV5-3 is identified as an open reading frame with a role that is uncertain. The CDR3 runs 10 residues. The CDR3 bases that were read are TGTGCCAGAAGTCTCACTCCG. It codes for CARSLTP. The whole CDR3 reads CARSLTPQYF.

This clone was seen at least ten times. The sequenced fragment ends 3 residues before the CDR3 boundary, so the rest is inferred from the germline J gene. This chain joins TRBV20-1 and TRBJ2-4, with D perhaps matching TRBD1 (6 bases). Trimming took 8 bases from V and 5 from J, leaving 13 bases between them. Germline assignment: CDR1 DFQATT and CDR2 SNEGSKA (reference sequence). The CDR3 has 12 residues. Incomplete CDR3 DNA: TGCAGTCCAGACAGGACACAAAACATT. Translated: CSPDRTQNI. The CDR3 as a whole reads CSPDRTQNIQYF.

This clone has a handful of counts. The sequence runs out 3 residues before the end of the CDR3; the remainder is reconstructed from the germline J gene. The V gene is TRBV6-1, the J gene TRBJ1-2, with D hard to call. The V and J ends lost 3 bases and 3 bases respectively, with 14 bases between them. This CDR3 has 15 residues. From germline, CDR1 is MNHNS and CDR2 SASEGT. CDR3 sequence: CASSDRQYLHYGYTF. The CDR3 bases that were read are TGTGCCAGCAGTGACCGACAATACCTCCACTATGGC.

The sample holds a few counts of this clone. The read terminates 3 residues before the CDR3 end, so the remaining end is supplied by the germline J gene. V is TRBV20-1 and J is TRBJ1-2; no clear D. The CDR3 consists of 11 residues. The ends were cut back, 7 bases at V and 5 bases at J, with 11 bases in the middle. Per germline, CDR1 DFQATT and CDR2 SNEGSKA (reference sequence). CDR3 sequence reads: CSGRVDYGYTF. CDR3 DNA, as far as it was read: TGCAGTGGCAGAGTTGATTATGGC.